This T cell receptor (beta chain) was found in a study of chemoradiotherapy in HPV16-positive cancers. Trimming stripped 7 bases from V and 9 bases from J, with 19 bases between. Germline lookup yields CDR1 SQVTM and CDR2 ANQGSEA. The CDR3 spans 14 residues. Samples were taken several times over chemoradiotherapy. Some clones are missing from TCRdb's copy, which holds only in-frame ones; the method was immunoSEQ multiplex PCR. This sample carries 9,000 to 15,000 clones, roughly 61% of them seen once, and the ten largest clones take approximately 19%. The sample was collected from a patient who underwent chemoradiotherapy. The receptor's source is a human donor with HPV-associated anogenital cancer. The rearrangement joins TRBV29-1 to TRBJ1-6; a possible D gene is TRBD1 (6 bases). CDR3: CSGTGTQSGSPLHF. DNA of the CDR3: TGCAGCGGCACCGGGACACAATCGGGTTCACCCCTCCACTTT.